The T cell receptor beta chain under discussion was sequenced for a study of blood T cell repertoires in COVID-19. Whole-study context: The samples span acute and convalescent COVID-19 from the United States, Italy and Spain.

Assay used: immunoSEQ multiplex PCR; TCRdb lists only in-frame clones, some missing. Found here are around 99,000 clones, more than 65% of them singletons; the top ten hold around a sixth. The length of the CDR3 is 14 residues. Germline values: CDR1 SGHRS, CDR2 YFSETQ. The V gene end was trimmed by 3 bases and the J gene end by 7 bases; junction bases not matched to a gene: 6. Sequencing was performed on peripheral blood. The gene calls are TRBV5-1 and TRBJ1-4; 7 bases map to TRBD1. The receptor comes from a woman of 80 years or more with active or convalescent COVID-19. CDR3 sequence: CASSSRGSGEKLFF. CDR3 in DNA: TGCGCCAGCAGCTCCAGGGGGTCGGGTGAAAAACTGTTTTTT.